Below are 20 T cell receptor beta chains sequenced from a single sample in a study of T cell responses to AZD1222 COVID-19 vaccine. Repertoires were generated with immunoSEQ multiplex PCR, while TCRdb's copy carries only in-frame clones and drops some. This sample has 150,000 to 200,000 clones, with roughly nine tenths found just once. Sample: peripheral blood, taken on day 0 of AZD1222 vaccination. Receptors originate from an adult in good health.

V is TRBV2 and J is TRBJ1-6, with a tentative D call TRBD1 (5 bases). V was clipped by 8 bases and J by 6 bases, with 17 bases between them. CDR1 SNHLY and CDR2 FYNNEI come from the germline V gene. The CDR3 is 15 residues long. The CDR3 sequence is CASSLSGGGNSPLHF. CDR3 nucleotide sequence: TGTGCCAGCTCTCTTTCCGGGGGAGGTAATTCACCCCTCCACTTT.

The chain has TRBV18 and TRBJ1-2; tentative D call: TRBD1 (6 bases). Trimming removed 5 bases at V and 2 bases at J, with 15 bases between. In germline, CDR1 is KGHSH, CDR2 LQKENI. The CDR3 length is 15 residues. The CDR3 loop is CASSFSGASNYGYTF. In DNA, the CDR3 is TGTGCCAGCTCATTTTCAGGGGCCTCGAACTATGGCTACACCTTC.

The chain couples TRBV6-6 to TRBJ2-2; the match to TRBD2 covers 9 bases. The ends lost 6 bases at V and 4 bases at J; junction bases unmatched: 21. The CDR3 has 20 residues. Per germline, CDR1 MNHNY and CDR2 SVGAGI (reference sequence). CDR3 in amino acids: CASSKPTGRLAGVSTGELFF. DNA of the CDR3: TGTGCCAGCAGCAAACCGACGGGGCGATTAGCGGGAGTTAGCACCGGGGAGCTGTTTTTT.

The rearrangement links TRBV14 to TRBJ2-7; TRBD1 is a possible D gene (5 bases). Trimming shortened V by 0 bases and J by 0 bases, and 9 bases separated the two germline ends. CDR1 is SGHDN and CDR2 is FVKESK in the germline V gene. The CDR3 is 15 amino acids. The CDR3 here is CASSQEKGNSYEQYF. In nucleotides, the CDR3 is TGTGCCAGCAGCCAAGAAAAGGGGAACTCCTACGAGCAGTACTTC.

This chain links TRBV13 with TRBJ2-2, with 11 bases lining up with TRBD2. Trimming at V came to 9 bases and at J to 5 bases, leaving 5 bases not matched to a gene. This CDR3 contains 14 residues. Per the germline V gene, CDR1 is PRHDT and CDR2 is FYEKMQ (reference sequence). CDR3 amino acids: CASRWTSGTGELFF. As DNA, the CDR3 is TGTGCCAGTCGATGGACTAGCGGGACCGGGGAGCTGTTTTTT.

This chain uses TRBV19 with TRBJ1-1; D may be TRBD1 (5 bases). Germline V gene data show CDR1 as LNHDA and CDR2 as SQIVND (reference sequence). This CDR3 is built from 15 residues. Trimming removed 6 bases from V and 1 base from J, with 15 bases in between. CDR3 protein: CASSRLDTPNTEAFF. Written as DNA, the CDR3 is TGTGCCAGTAGCCGATTGGACACACCGAACACTGAAGCTTTCTTT.

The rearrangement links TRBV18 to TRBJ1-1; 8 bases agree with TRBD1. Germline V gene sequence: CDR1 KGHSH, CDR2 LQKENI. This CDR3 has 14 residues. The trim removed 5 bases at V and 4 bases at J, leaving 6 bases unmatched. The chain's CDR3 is CASSRTGTGTEAFF. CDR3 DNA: TGTGCCAGCTCAAGGACAGGGACGGGCACTGAAGCTTTCTTT.

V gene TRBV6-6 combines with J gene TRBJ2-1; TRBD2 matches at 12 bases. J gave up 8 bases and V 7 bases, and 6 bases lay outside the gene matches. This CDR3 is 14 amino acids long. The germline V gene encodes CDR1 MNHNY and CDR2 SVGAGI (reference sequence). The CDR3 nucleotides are TGTGCCAGCATTTCTAGCGGGAGGGCCTATGAGCAGTTCTTC. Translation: CASISSGRAYEQFF.

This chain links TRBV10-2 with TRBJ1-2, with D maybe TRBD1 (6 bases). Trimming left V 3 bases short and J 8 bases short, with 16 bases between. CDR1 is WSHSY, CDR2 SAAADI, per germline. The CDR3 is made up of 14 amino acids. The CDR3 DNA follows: TGCGCCAGCAGTGATTGGGCCTTAGGGGGGGGCTACACCTTC. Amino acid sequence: CASSDWALGGGYTF.

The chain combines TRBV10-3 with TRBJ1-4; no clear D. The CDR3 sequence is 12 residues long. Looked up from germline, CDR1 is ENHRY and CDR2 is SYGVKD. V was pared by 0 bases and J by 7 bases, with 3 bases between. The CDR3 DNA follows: TGTGCCATCAGTGAGTCGGGTGAAAAACTGTTTTTT. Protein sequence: CAISESGEKLFF.

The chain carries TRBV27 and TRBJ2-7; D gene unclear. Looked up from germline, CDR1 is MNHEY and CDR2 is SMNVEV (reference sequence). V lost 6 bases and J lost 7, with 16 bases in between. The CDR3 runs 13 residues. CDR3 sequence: CASSYRAFREQYF. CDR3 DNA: TGTGCCAGCAGCTACCGGGCATTCCGGGAGCAGTACTTC.

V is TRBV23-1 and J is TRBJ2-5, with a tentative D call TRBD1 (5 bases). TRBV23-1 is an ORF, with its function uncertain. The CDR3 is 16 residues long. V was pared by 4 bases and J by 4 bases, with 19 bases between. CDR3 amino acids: CASSLPTQGPSETQYF. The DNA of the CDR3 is TGCGCCAGCAGTCTCCCCACCCAGGGCCCTTCAGAGACCCAGTACTTC.

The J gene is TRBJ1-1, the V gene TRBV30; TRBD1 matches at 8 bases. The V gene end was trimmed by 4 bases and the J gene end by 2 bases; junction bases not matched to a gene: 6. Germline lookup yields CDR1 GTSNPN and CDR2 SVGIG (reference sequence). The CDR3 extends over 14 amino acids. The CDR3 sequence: CAWNTGQANTEAFF. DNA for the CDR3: TGTGCCTGGAATACGGGACAGGCAAACACTGAAGCTTTCTTT.

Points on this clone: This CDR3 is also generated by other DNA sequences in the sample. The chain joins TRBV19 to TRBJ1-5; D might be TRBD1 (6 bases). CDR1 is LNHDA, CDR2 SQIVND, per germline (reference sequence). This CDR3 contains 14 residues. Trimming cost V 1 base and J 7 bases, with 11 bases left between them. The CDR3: CASSIVGGGQPQHF. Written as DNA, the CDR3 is TGTGCCAGTAGTATAGTAGGGGGAGGACAGCCCCAGCATTTT.

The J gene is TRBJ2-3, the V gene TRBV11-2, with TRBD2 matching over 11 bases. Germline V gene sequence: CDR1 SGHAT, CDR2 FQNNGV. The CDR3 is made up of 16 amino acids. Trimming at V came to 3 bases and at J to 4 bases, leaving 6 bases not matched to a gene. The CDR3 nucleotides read TGTGCCAGCAGCTTTACCACTAGCGGGAGACCAGATACGCAGTATTTT. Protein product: CASSFTTSGRPDTQYF.

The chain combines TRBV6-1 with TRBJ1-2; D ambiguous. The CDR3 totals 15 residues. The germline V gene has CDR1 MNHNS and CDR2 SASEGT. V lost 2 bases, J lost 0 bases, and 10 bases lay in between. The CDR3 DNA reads TGTGCCAGCAGTGAAATGGGCAAAACTAACTATGGCTACACCTTC. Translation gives CASSEMGKTNYGYTF.

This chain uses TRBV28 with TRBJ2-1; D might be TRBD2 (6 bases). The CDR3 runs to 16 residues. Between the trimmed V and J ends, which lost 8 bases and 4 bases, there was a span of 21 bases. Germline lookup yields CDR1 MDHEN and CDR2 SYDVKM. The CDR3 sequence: CASASFRGTSYNEQFF. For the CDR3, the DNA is TGTGCCAGCGCCTCCTTCCGGGGGACCTCGTACAATGAGCAGTTCTTC.

This CDR3 reads CASSDMGDTQYF. DNA of the CDR3: TGTGCCAGCAGTGATATGGGAGATACGCAGTATTTT. V gene TRBV2 combines with J gene TRBJ2-3; D gene ambiguous. The V end was cut by 3 bases, the J end by 5 bases, with 6 bases between. CDR1 and CDR2 from the germline V gene are SNHLY and FYNNEI. The CDR3 contains 12 residues.

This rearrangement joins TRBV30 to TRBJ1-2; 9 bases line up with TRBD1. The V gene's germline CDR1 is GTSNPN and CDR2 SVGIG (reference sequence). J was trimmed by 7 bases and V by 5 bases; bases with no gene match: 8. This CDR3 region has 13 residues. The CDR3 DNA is TGTGCCTGGGCACCCGGGACAGGGTCTGGCTACACCTTC. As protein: CAWAPGTGSGYTF.

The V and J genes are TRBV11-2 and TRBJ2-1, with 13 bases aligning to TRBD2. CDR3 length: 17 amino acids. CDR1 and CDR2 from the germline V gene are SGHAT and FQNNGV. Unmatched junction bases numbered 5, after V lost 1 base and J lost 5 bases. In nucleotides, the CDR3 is TGTGCCAGCAGCTTAGTGCGGGGACTAGCGGGAAACAATGAGCAGTTCTTC. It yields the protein CASSLVRGLAGNNEQFF.